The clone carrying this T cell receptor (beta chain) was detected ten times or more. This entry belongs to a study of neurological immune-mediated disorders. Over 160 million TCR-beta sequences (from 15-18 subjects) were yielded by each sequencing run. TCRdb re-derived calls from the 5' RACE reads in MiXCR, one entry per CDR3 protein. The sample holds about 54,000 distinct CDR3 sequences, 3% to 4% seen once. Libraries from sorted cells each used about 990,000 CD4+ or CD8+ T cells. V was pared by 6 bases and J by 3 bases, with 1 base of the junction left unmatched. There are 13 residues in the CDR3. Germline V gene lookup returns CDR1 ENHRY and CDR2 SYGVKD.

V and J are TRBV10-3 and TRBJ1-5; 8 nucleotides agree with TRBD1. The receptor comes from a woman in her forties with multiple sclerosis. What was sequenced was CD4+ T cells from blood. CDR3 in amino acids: CAIRDRVNQPQHF. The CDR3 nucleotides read TGTGCCATCAGGGACAGGGTCAATCAGCCCCAGCATTTT.